The 12 T cell receptor beta chains below were found in one sample sequenced in a study of cytomegalovirus exposure and HLA in healthy donors. Primers: 60 Vbeta forward and 13 Jbeta reverse. The data were produced by immunoSEQ multiplex PCR, yet TCRdb's version contains in-frame clones alone and is incomplete. Of 200,000 to 250,000 clones listed, more than 75% are singletons. What was sequenced was PBMCs. The receptors shown here come from a human donor in good health.

About this clone: Other DNA sequences in this specimen translate into the identical CDR3. This chain connects TRBV19 to TRBJ2-5; TRBD1 matches at 9 bases. Germline V gene lookup returns CDR1 LNHDA and CDR2 SQIVND (reference sequence). V was clipped by 5 bases and J by 5 bases; unmatched bases: 3. The CDR3 contains 13 residues. The CDR3 sequence: CASSGQGRETQYF. In DNA form, the CDR3 reads TGTGCCAGTAGTGGACAGGGGAGGGAGACCCAGTACTTC.

The genes are TRBV5-1 and TRBJ2-3, with TRBD2 matching 7 bases. From germline, CDR1 is SGHRS and CDR2 YFSETQ. This CDR3 is 16 amino acids long. J lost 4 bases, V lost 5 bases, and 13 bases had no gene match. CDR3 in amino acids: CASSTTPSGNPDTQYF. The CDR3 region has the DNA TGCGCCAGCAGTACGACTCCAAGCGGGAACCCAGATACGCAGTATTTT.

The chain couples TRBV28 to TRBJ1-1; 7 bases agree with TRBD1. The CDR3 contains 15 residues. Trimming took 1 base from V and 5 from J; bases not matched to a gene: 7. CDR1 is MDHEN, CDR2 SYDVKM, per germline. The DNA for the CDR3 is TGTGCCAGCAGTTTATTAGAGGGGGCGGCAACTGAAGCTTTCTTT. Translated, it gives CASSLLEGAATEAFF.

This clone was found once. This chain uses TRBV7-3 with TRBJ2-7; 8 nucleotides match TRBD2. From germline, CDR1 is SGHTA and CDR2 FQGTGA. The CDR3 length is 17 residues. V lost 9 bases and J lost 7; bases outside the gene matches: 23. The CDR3: CARKRTTSKRERGEQYF. The DNA for the CDR3 is TGTGCCAGAAAACGAACCACTAGCAAGCGGGAGCGGGGGGAGCAGTACTTC.

This rearrangement joins TRBV29-1 to TRBJ2-5; tentatively, D is TRBD1 (6 bases). Per germline, CDR1 SQVTM and CDR2 ANQGSEA. Between the trimmed V and J ends, which lost 5 bases and 2 bases, there was a span of 9 bases. The CDR3 contains 12 residues. CDR3 sequence (DNA): TGCAGCGTTCTACAGGGACAAGAGACCCAGTACTTC. Its protein is CSVLQGQETQYF.

This chain links TRBV18 with TRBJ1-1; D gene ambiguous. Trimming pared 3 bases from V and 3 bases from J, leaving 14 bases between. Per germline, CDR1 KGHSH and CDR2 LQKENI. The CDR3 totals 15 residues. CDR3 sequence reads: CASSPFVTDYTEAFF. For the CDR3, the DNA is TGTGCCAGCTCACCCTTCGTCACAGATTACACTGAAGCTTTCTTT.

The rearrangement joins TRBV7-9 to TRBJ2-3; D uncertain. Deletions cut 0 bases from V and 6 bases from J, with 7 bases between. CDR1 and CDR2 from the germline V gene are SEHNR and FQNEAQ (reference sequence). CDR3 size: 13 residues. The CDR3 here is CASSLARQDTQYF. CDR3 nucleotides: TGTGCCAGCAGCTTAGCGAGGCAGGATACGCAGTATTTT.

The chain employs TRBV7-3 and TRBJ1-1, with 9 nucleotides matching TRBD1. The CDR3 length is 15 residues. The germline gives CDR1 SGHTA, CDR2 FQGTGA. J gave up 1 base and V 4 bases, and 4 bases lay outside the gene matches. CDR3 amino acids: CASSSGGQGNTEAFF. In nucleotides, the CDR3 is TGTGCCAGCAGCTCAGGGGGACAGGGGAACACTGAAGCTTTCTTT.

This chain connects TRBV13 to TRBJ2-1; 8 bases are shared with TRBD2. The V gene's germline CDR1 is PRHDT and CDR2 FYEKMQ (reference sequence). CDR3 size: 15 residues. V lost 2 bases to trimming and J lost 7 bases; unmatched junction nucleotides: 7. Here the CDR3 reads CASSLRLAYKNEQFF. Here the CDR3 DNA reads TGTGCCAGCAGCTTACGACTAGCGTACAAAAATGAGCAGTTCTTC.

The V gene is TRBV2, the J gene TRBJ2-5; 9 positions match TRBD1. The CDR3 extends over 13 amino acids. Germline V gene sequence: CDR1 SNHLY, CDR2 FYNNEI. V was pared by 4 bases and J by 5 bases, with 2 bases of the junction left unmatched. This CDR3 reads CASSGGTGETQYF. The DNA for the CDR3 is TGTGCCAGCAGTGGGGGGACAGGGGAGACCCAGTACTTC.

The chain joins TRBV14 to TRBJ2-7, with 8 bases identical to TRBD1. V shed 4 bases and J 4 bases; nucleotides not matched to a gene: 6. The CDR3 length is 14 residues. Germline V gene lookup returns CDR1 SGHDN and CDR2 FVKESK. The CDR3 DNA reads TGTGCCAGCAGCCCGACAGGGGCGGGGTACGAGCAGTACTTC. Residues: CASSPTGAGYEQYF.

The gene calls are TRBV28 and TRBJ1-2; 10 nucleotides agree with TRBD1. The CDR3 has 14 residues. Germline V gene data show CDR1 as MDHEN and CDR2 as SYDVKM. The trim removed 4 bases at V and 3 bases at J, leaving 2 bases unmatched. Here the CDR3 reads CASSSGTGDYGYTF. The CDR3 DNA follows: TGTGCCAGCAGTTCCGGGACAGGGGACTATGGCTACACCTTC.